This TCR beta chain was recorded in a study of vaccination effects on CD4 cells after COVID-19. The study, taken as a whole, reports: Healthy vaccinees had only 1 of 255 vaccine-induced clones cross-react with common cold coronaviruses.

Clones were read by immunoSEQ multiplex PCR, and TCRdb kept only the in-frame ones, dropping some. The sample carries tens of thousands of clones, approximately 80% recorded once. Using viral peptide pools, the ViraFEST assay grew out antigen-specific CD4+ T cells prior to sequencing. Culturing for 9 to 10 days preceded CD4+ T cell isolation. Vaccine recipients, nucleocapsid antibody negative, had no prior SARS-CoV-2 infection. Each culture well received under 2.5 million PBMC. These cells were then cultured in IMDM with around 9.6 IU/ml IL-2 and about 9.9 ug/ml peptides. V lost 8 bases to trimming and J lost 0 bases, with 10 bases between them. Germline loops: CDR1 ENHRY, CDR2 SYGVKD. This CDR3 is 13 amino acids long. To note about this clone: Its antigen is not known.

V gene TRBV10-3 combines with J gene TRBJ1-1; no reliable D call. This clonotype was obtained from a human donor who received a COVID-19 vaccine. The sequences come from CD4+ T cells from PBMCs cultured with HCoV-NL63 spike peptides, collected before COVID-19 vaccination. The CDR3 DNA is TGTGCCATCGGTGGAAAAATGAACACTGAAGCTTTCTTT. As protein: CAIGGKMNTEAFF.